What follows are 21 T cell receptor beta chains derived from one specimen sequenced in a study of cytomegalovirus exposure and HLA in healthy donors. With 60 Vbeta and 13 Jbeta primers, the PCR was carried out. Sequenced by immunoSEQ multiplex PCR; TCRdb stores in-frame clones only, minus some. Here the sample spans roughly 140,000 clones, around 75% being singletons. Sequencing input: PBMCs. These receptors were collected from a man aged 60 to 75 in good health and CMV-seronegative.

The chain couples TRBV9 to TRBJ2-1; TRBD2 matches 10 bases. This CDR3 is built from 18 residues. Germline V gives CDR1 SGDLS, CDR2 YYNGEE. Germline trimming cut 0 bases from V and 0 bases from J; bases unmatched to any gene: 6. The CDR3 DNA reads TGTGCCAGCAGCGTAGGGCTAGCGGGAGTTAGCTCCTACAATGAGCAGTTCTTC. Translation gives CASSVGLAGVSSYNEQFF.

The rearrangement links TRBV9 to TRBJ2-7; the match to TRBD2 covers 7 bases. V shed 3 bases, J shed 2 bases, and the junction held 8 bases outside the gene matches. This CDR3 has 15 residues. Germline V gene lookup returns CDR1 SGDLS and CDR2 YYNGEE. The CDR3 coding sequence is TGTGCCAGCAGCGAAGCCGGACTAGGCCCCTACGAGCAGTACTTC. Protein sequence: CASSEAGLGPYEQYF.

V and J are TRBV6-1 and TRBJ2-3; 9 positions match TRBD2. The CDR3 contains 16 residues. Germline assignment: CDR1 MNHNS and CDR2 SASEGT. J was trimmed by 4 bases and V by 4 bases; bases with no gene match: 9. The CDR3 is CASSGVAGGQADTQYF. In DNA form, the CDR3 reads TGTGCCAGCAGTGGAGTGGCGGGAGGGCAAGCAGATACGCAGTATTTT.

In this sample, this clone turned up once. The genes are TRBV4-1 and TRBJ2-3; 8 bases map to TRBD1. Germline values: CDR1 MGHRA, CDR2 YSYEKL. Unmatched junction bases numbered 5, after V lost 1 base and J lost 5 bases. This CDR3 contains 15 residues. The DNA of the CDR3 is TGCGCCAGCAGCCAAGGGCAGGGGGCCGGAGATACGCAGTATTTT. The encoded protein is CASSQGQGAGDTQYF.

The V gene is TRBV19, the J gene TRBJ1-1; 11 nucleotides line up with TRBD1. CDR3 length: 15 amino acids. Trimming cost V 7 bases and J 2 bases; bases outside gene matches: 6. CDR1 and CDR2 (germline): LNHDA, SQIVND (reference sequence). CDR3 nucleotides: TGTGCCAGTACACAGGACAGGGGGCTAAACACTGAAGCTTTCTTT. It translates to CASTQDRGLNTEAFF. Using reference TRBV19 and TRBJ1-1 for the parts outside the CDR3, the full variable domain is DGGITQSPKYLFRKEGQNVTLSCEQNLNHDAMYWYRQDPGQGLRLIYYSQIVNDFQKGDIAEGYSVSREKKESFPLTVTSAQKNPTAFYLCASTQDRGLNTEAFFGQGTRLTVV.

This chain links TRBV4-1 with TRBJ1-6; the D is unclear. This CDR3 spans 14 amino acids. The V end lost 1 base, the J end lost 9 bases, and 10 bases lay between the germline ends. Germline CDR1 and CDR2: MGHRA and YSYEKL. The CDR3 DNA is TGCGCCAGCAGCCAAGTGGTGGGAGTTTCACCCCTCCACTTT. Amino acids: CASSQVVGVSPLHF.

The chain recombines TRBV7-2 with TRBJ1-1; the match to TRBD1 covers 7 bases. V lost 3 bases and J lost 1; bases outside the gene matches: 5. Germline loops: CDR1 SGHTA, CDR2 FQGNSA. The CDR3 covers 15 residues. This CDR3 is CASSFATGANTEAFF. The CDR3 coding sequence is TGTGCCAGCAGCTTTGCTACAGGGGCGAACACTGAAGCTTTCTTT.

The chain uses TRBV7-9 and TRBJ1-6; D perhaps matches TRBD1 (6 bases). Germline V CDR1 and CDR2: SEHNR, FQNEAQ (reference sequence). V shed 5 bases and J shed 5 bases, with 7 bases lying between them. This CDR3 comprises 13 residues. CDR3 sequence (DNA): TGTGCCAGCAGCCGACAGGATAATTCACCCCTCCACTTT. It codes for CASSRQDNSPLHF.

The chain employs TRBV10-3 and TRBJ1-1; tentative D call: TRBD1 (6 bases). The CDR3 loop spans 14 amino acids. Per the germline V gene, CDR1 is ENHRY and CDR2 is SYGVKD. V was cut by 5 bases and J by 1 base, with 11 bases left in between. The CDR3 reads CAISRGQTNTEAFF. In nucleotides, the CDR3 is TGTGCCATCAGTAGAGGACAGACGAACACTGAAGCTTTCTTT.

The rearrangement links TRBV7-8 to TRBJ1-3; D is unresolved. Germline V gene sequence: CDR1 SGHVS, CDR2 FQNEAQ. The V end was cut by 3 bases, the J end by 0 bases, with 12 bases between. The CDR3 has 16 amino acids. CDR3 sequence: CASSLWQTGSGNTIYF. The CDR3 coding sequence is TGTGCCAGCAGCTTGTGGCAGACTGGCTCTGGAAACACCATATATTTT.

The genes are TRBV19 and TRBJ2-2; 11 bases match TRBD2. Trimming at V came to 3 bases and at J to 5 bases, leaving 2 bases not matched to a gene. This CDR3 contains 15 residues. Germline CDR1 is LNHDA and CDR2 is SQIVND (reference sequence). CDR3 region: CASSILAGGTGELFF. Written as DNA, the CDR3 is TGTGCCAGTAGTATCCTAGCGGGAGGAACCGGGGAGCTGTTTTTT.

Notes on this clone: Other nucleotide sequences in the sample specify the same CDR3. The CDR3 nucleotides are TGTGCCAGCAGTGAACTAGCGGAGACCTACAATGAGCAGTTCTTC. Translating it yields CASSELAETYNEQFF. The chain carries TRBV2 and TRBJ2-1; TRBD2 matches 7 bases. V trimming: 2 bases; J trimming: 2 bases; junction bases outside the gene matches: 3. Per germline, CDR1 SNHLY and CDR2 FYNNEI. CDR3 length: 15 residues.

Of note for this clone: The junction departs from germline at one end; a sequencing error may be responsible. V gene TRBV7-7 combines with J gene TRBJ2-2; 7 positions match TRBD1. The CDR3 has 15 amino acids. Germline CDR1 and CDR2: SSHAT and FNYEAQ (reference sequence). CDR3 amino acids: CASRGGDRNTGELFF. The CDR3 nucleotides are TGTGCTAGCAGGGGTGGGGACAGAAACACCGGGGAGCTGTTTTTT.

This chain links TRBV7-3 with TRBJ1-2, with 12 bases identical to TRBD1. The CDR3 extends over 15 amino acids. With V trimmed by 5 bases and J by 8 bases, 9 bases remained unmatched. The germline V gene encodes CDR1 SGHTA and CDR2 FQGTGA. The CDR3 DNA follows: TGTGCCAGCAGCCCCTCGGGACAGGGGGCTGGCGGCTACACCTTC. Translated: CASSPSGQGAGGYTF.

The gene calls are TRBV28 and TRBJ1-1; 8 bases fit TRBD1. V lost 5 bases and J lost 5; bases outside the gene matches: 10. Germline CDR1 and CDR2: MDHEN and SYDVKM. This CDR3 comprises 15 residues. The CDR3 DNA reads as TGTGCCAGCAGTCCTCTGGACAGGGCGAATACTGAAGCTTTCTTT. Protein: CASSPLDRANTEAFF.

The chain combines TRBV30 with TRBJ1-5; 9 nucleotides agree with TRBD1. Germline V gives CDR1 GTSNPN, CDR2 SVGIG (reference sequence). The length of the CDR3 is 12 residues. Losses at the gene ends were 7 bases for V and 5 bases for J; bases not matched to a gene: 3. Written as DNA, the CDR3 is TGTGCCTTTCGACAGGGGGATCAGCCCCAGCATTTT. Translating it yields CAFRQGDQPQHF. Drawing the rest from reference TRBV30 and TRBJ1-5, the complete variable domain is SQTIHQWPATLVQPVGSPLSLECTVEGTSNPNLYWYRQAAGRGLQLLFYSVGIGQISSEVPQNLSASRPQDRQFILSSKKLLLSDSGFYLCAFRQGDQPQHFGDGTRLSIL.

V gene TRBV27 combines with J gene TRBJ1-2; the match to TRBD1 covers 7 bases. This CDR3 spans 14 amino acids. V lost 0 bases and J lost 6; bases outside the gene matches: 4. Germline V gene lookup returns CDR1 MNHEY and CDR2 SMNVEV (reference sequence). The DNA of the CDR3 is TGTGCCAGCAGTTTATCCCTACAGGGGAATGGCTACACCTTC. Amino acid sequence: CASSLSLQGNGYTF.

This clone was observed a few times. The chain combines TRBV7-3 with TRBJ2-7; 9 nucleotides match TRBD1. V lost 4 bases to trimming and J lost 3 bases; unmatched junction nucleotides: 7. The CDR3 runs 15 residues. The germline gives CDR1 SGHTA, CDR2 FQGTGA. The CDR3 sequence: CASSSTGGQHYEQYF. CDR3 coding DNA: TGTGCCAGCAGCTCTACAGGGGGCCAGCACTACGAGCAGTACTTC.

The chain links TRBV25-1 to TRBJ2-7, with TRBD2 identical over 7 bases. The germline CDR1 and CDR2 sequences are MGHDK and SYGVNS. Losses at the gene ends were 6 bases for V and 3 bases for J; bases not matched to a gene: 5. CDR3 length equals 13 residues. CDR3 sequence reads: CASRGGVYYEQYF. Here the CDR3 DNA reads TGTGCCAGCAGGGGGGGGGTGTACTACGAGCAGTACTTC.

The chain has TRBV28 and TRBJ1-4; perhaps TRBD1 as D (5 bases). Germline loops: CDR1 MDHEN, CDR2 SYDVKM. V gave up 1 base and J gave up 6 bases, with 12 bases separating them. The CDR3 totals 15 residues. In nucleotides, the CDR3 is TGTGCCAGCAGTTTATTGACAGACGTAGATGAAAAACTGTTTTTT. Residues: CASSLLTDVDEKLFF.

This chain connects TRBV28 to TRBJ1-3, with D uncertain. The germline V gene encodes CDR1 MDHEN and CDR2 SYDVKM. V shed 4 bases and J shed 8 bases, with 15 bases lying between them. The CDR3 length is 14 residues. This chain's CDR3 is CASSSPGRRHTIYF. CDR3 DNA sequence: TGTGCCAGCAGTTCCCCTGGCCGGCGGCACACCATATATTTT.